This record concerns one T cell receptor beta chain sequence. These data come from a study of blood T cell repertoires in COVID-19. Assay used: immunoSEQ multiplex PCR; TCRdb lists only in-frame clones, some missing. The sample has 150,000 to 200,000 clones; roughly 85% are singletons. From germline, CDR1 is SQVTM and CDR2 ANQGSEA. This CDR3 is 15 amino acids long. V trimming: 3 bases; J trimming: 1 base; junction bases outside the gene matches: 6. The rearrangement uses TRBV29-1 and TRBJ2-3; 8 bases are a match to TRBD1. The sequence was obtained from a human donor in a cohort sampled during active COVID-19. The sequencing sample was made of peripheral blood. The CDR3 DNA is TGCAGCGTTGACGACCAGGGGGCGGGCACAGATACGCAGTATTTT. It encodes CSVDDQGAGTDTQYF.